Each of the 30 T cell receptor beta chains below was sequenced from the same sample in a study of T cell repertoires in cytomegalovirus infection. TCRdb re-derived calls from the reads in MiXCR, one entry per CDR3 protein. This table has hundreds of thousands of distinct CDR3 sequences, around a third appearing once. Which antigens these TCRs recognize remains unknown. This material consisted of cultured PBMCs, taken from culture after CMV antigen stimulation. These receptors all stem from a human donor in good health (CMV status not recorded). Some clones in this sample may be carry-over from other donors' samples.

This chain uses TRBV2 with TRBJ2-1; TRBD2 aligns across 8 bases. With 6 bases clipped from V and 9 bases from J, the junction kept 10 bases outside the gene matches. CDR3 size: 14 residues. Germline lookup yields CDR1 SNHLY and CDR2 FYNNEI. The CDR3 DNA reads as TGTGCCAGCAGCTACAGTGCGGGAGGCGGTGAGCAGTTCTTC. As protein: CASSYSAGGGEQFF.

The rearrangement joins TRBV28 to TRBJ1-2; no clear D gene. This CDR3 has 15 residues. Trimming pared 4 bases from V and 3 bases from J, leaving 15 bases between. Germline V gene sequence: CDR1 MDHEN, CDR2 SYDVKM. CDR3 in DNA: TGTGCCAGCAGTTCCGCACCGAAGCCCCACTATGGCTACACCTTC. The encoded protein is CASSSAPKPHYGYTF.

This clonotype was seen a few times. One junction end disagrees with the germline gene, perhaps due to a read error. The chain has TRBV3-1 and TRBJ2-5; no clear D. This CDR3 is built from 13 residues. In germline, CDR1 is LGHDT, CDR2 YNNKEL (reference sequence). The CDR3 sequence is CASNQRAAETQYF. The DNA for the CDR3 is TGTGCCAGCAACCAACGGGCTGCAGAGACCCAGTACTTC.

This clonotype was detected a few times. The V call is TRBV7-6, the J call TRBJ2-5; D might be TRBD2 (6 bases). The CDR3 totals 15 residues. Trimming took 4 bases from V and 3 from J, leaving 15 bases between them. The V gene's germline CDR1 is SGHVS and CDR2 FNYEAQ. The CDR3 DNA sequence: TGTGCCAGCAGCTACTGGGGGACTGCCAAAGAGACCCAGTACTTC. This encodes CASSYWGTAKETQYF.

The chain recombines TRBV20-1 with TRBJ1-5; tentatively, D is TRBD1 (6 bases). Germline V gene lookup returns CDR1 DFQATT and CDR2 SNEGSKA (reference sequence). The CDR3 consists of 17 residues. V was shortened by 0 bases and J by 7 bases, with 22 bases between the two germline ends. CDR3 DNA sequence: TGCAGTGCTAGAGATCCAGTGGGGGGCAGGGAGGGCCAGCCCCAGCATTTT. Amino acids: CSARDPVGGREGQPQHF.

This clonotype was found many times. V gene TRBV7-9 combines with J gene TRBJ2-1, with TRBD1 as a possible D gene (5 bases). Deletions cut 5 bases from V and 4 bases from J, with 9 bases between. The CDR3 is 13 amino acids. CDR1 SEHNR and CDR2 FQNEAQ come from the germline V gene (reference sequence). The CDR3 is CASSETVYNEQFF. CDR3 bases: TGTGCCAGCAGCGAGACAGTGTACAATGAGCAGTTCTTC. Supplemented by reference TRBV7-9 and TRBJ2-1, the full variable domain reads DTGVSQNPRHKITKRGQNVTFRCDPISEHNRLYWYRQTLGQGPEFLTYFQNEAQLEKSRLLSDRFSAERPKGSFSTLEIQRTEQGDSAMYLCASSETVYNEQFFGPGTRLTVL.

This clonotype turned up a few times. The J gene is TRBJ1-6, the V gene TRBV12-3 or TRBV12-4; possibly TRBD1 for D (6 bases). The ends were cut back, 6 bases at V and 3 bases at J, with 21 bases in the middle. The CDR3 has 18 residues. The CDR3 nucleotides are TGTGCCAGCAGCCGACAGCGGGGGGGCCCAGGCTATAATTCACCCCTCCACTTT. It yields the protein CASSRQRGGPGYNSPLHF.

This clonotype has just a few counts. This chain joins TRBV28 and TRBJ2-3, with 7 nucleotides matching TRBD2. The CDR3 consists of 16 residues. The trim removed 6 bases at V and 0 bases at J, leaving 9 bases unmatched. Germline lookup yields CDR1 MDHEN and CDR2 SYDVKM. For the CDR3, the DNA is TGTGCCAGCAGATCTCCTCAGCGGGGTAGCACAGATACGCAGTATTTT. Translated: CASRSPQRGSTDTQYF.

Concerning this clonotype itself: One end of the junction varies from germline; a read error may be responsible. The chain combines TRBV7-2 with TRBJ2-7; D is uncertain. Germline CDR1 SGHTA, CDR2 FQGNSA. CDR3 length: 13 amino acids. Here the CDR3 DNA reads TGTGTCAGCAGCACCCGGACCACCTACGAGCAGTACTTC. This gives the protein CVSSTRTTYEQYF.

This chain connects TRBV7-2 to TRBJ2-3, with 7 positions matching TRBD2. The CDR3 runs to 16 residues. With 5 bases clipped from V and 3 bases from J, the junction kept 11 bases outside the gene matches. Germline V gives CDR1 SGHTA, CDR2 FQGNSA. The DNA of the CDR3 is TGTGCCAGCAGCCGCCGACGGGCAGCGGGGACAGATACGCAGTATTTT. This translates into CASSRRRAAGTDTQYF.

This clonotype came up once. The V and J genes are TRBV14 and TRBJ2-7, with D uncertain. Germline V gene sequence: CDR1 SGHDN, CDR2 FVKESK. This CDR3 comprises 15 residues. The ends were cut back, 1 base at V and 6 bases at J, with 16 bases in the middle. The CDR3 nucleotides read TGTGCCAGCAGCCAAGGTGCCCCGGGCTGGCGCGAGCAGTACTTC. Translated: CASSQGAPGWREQYF.

This clonotype turned up a few times. The chain carries TRBV20-1 and TRBJ2-7; 7 positions agree with TRBD1. CDR1 is DFQATT, CDR2 SNEGSKA, per germline (reference sequence). J lost 2 bases, V lost 6 bases, and 7 bases had no gene match. There are 13 residues in the CDR3. The CDR3 coding sequence is TGCAGTGCCATAGGGGGCACCACCTACGAGCAGTACTTC. This codes for CSAIGGTTYEQYF.

DNA for the CDR3: TGTGCCAGCAGCGGCCCACAGAGGGGTTATGAAAAACTGTTTTTT. Translated: CASSGPQRGYEKLFF. V is TRBV5-6 and J is TRBJ1-4; D possibly corresponds to TRBD1 (5 bases). This CDR3 has 15 amino acids. CDR1 SGHDT and CDR2 YYEEEE come from the germline V gene. The ends were cut back, 4 bases at V and 6 bases at J, with 16 bases in the middle.

The J gene is TRBJ2-4, the V gene TRBV7-8; D is unclear. From germline, CDR1 is SGHVS and CDR2 FQNEAQ. This CDR3 region has 15 residues. Trimming left V 1 base short and J 8 bases short, with 15 bases between. The CDR3 reads CASSLGAPQVDIQYF. The CDR3 DNA sequence: TGTGCCAGCAGCTTAGGAGCCCCCCAGGTAGACATTCAGTACTTC.

The rearrangement joins TRBV25-1 to TRBJ2-1; 7 bases agree with TRBD1. The CDR3 has 12 residues. With V trimmed by 6 bases and J by 9 bases, 5 bases remained unmatched. Germline V gene data show CDR1 as MGHDK and CDR2 as SYGVNS. The CDR3 here is CASRQTGVEQFF. The CDR3 DNA follows: TGTGCCAGCAGGCAAACAGGGGTTGAGCAGTTCTTC.

The genes are TRBV20-1 and TRBJ2-5, with 14 nucleotides matching TRBD2. Germline V gives CDR1 DFQATT, CDR2 SNEGSKA (reference sequence). This CDR3 is built from 15 residues. The trim removed 6 bases at V and 3 bases at J, leaving 6 bases unmatched. The CDR3 loop reads CSALPGLAGEETQYF. The CDR3 coding sequence is TGCAGTGCCCTCCCGGGACTAGCGGGAGAAGAGACCCAGTACTTC.

This chain joins TRBV11-2 and TRBJ1-2, with D perhaps matching TRBD1 (5 bases). Germline CDR1 and CDR2: SGHAT and FQNNGV. The ends were cut back, 2 bases at V and 3 bases at J, with 16 bases in the middle. This CDR3 is 16 amino acids long. CDR3 nucleotide sequence: TGTGCCAGCAGCTTAAACCCCCGGGACTCCTACTATGGCTACACCTTC. Translating gives CASSLNPRDSYYGYTF.

This clonotype has a handful of counts. The chain recombines TRBV7-9 with TRBJ2-2, with 8 positions matching TRBD1. J lost 7 bases, V lost 5 bases, and 9 bases had no gene match. The CDR3 is 15 residues long. CDR1 is SEHNR and CDR2 is FQNEAQ in the germline V gene (reference sequence). The CDR3 nucleotides are TGTGCCAGCAGCACAGGGACAGGCGAAGGCGGGGAGCTGTTTTTT. Its translation is CASSTGTGEGGELFF.

The chain links TRBV4-2 to TRBJ2-3; 11 bases map to TRBD2. V lost 4 bases and J lost 9; bases outside the gene matches: 12. Germline V gene sequence: CDR1 LGHNA, CDR2 YNFKEQ. There are 16 residues in the CDR3. This CDR3 reads CASSRQTSGVPGTQYF. CDR3 sequence (DNA): TGTGCCAGCAGCCGGCAGACTAGCGGGGTCCCCGGGACGCAGTATTTT.

This clonotype appeared many times. This chain connects TRBV7-8 to TRBJ2-5; maybe TRBD1 (5 bases). CDR1 is SGHVS, CDR2 FQNEAQ, per germline. V was shortened by 3 bases and J by 7 bases, with 15 bases between the two germline ends. The CDR3 loop spans 14 amino acids. The CDR3 DNA follows: TGTGCCAGCAGCTTCAGCAGGGTTCGAGGGACCCAGTACTTC. It is translated as CASSFSRVRGTQYF.

The V gene is TRBV7-2, the J gene TRBJ2-7; TRBD2 matches at 8 bases. Germline-derived CDR1 and CDR2 are SGHTA and FQGNSA. The CDR3 is 15 amino acids. With 1 base clipped from V and 2 bases from J, the junction kept 4 bases outside the gene matches. The CDR3 loop is CASSLGFGGAYEQYF. CDR3 sequence (DNA): TGTGCCAGCAGCTTAGGTTTCGGGGGGGCCTACGAGCAGTACTTC.

V gene TRBV19 combines with J gene TRBJ1-4; 8 bases fit TRBD1. CDR1 is LNHDA and CDR2 is SQIVND in the germline V gene (reference sequence). CDR3 length equals 18 residues. After removal of 5 bases from V and 3 bases from J, the junction contained 14 bases not matched to a gene. The CDR3 DNA is TGTGCCAGTAGTCCCCGGACAGGGCAGTTCGGGTCTAATGAAAAACTGTTTTTT. Its protein product is CASSPRTGQFGSNEKLFF.

The chain is built from TRBV29-1 and TRBJ2-5; TRBD2 matches 7 bases. The junction had 10 bases not matched to a gene; V was cut back by 3 bases and J by 0 bases. Germline CDR1 SQVTM, CDR2 ANQGSEA. The CDR3 is 16 amino acids. CDR3 residues: CSVEGPPSGDQETQYF. DNA for the CDR3: TGCAGCGTTGAGGGTCCTCCCAGCGGGGACCAAGAGACCCAGTACTTC.

The chain recombines TRBV20-1 with TRBJ2-5, with D maybe TRBD2 (7 bases). Trimming took off 5 bases at V and 2 bases at J, with 18 bases between the two ends. The CDR3 is 15 residues long. The V gene's germline CDR1 is DFQATT and CDR2 SNEGSKA (reference sequence). Here the CDR3 DNA reads TGCAGTGCTCATTACGGGGGGCGTGGGCAAGAGACCCAGTACTTC. Translated, it gives CSAHYGGRGQETQYF.

The CDR3 DNA is TGTGCCAGCAGTTACTCGAATAGCGTGGAGACCCAGTACTTC. Protein product: CASSYSNSVETQYF. This chain joins TRBV6-2 or TRBV6-3 and TRBJ2-5; D might be TRBD2 (5 bases). This CDR3 is 14 amino acids long. Germline-derived CDR1 and CDR2 are MNHEY and SVGEGT. V was trimmed by 0 bases and J by 5 bases, leaving 10 bases between them.

There are a few counts of this clonotype. The chain links TRBV7-6 to TRBJ2-5; D call uncertain. The germline V gene encodes CDR1 SGHVS and CDR2 FNYEAQ. The CDR3 sequence is 16 residues long. V lost 1 base, J lost 5 bases, and 17 bases lay in between. CDR3 in DNA: TGTGCCAGCAGCTTAGGACGTGAAGATCCCGGCGAGACCCAGTACTTC. Its protein product is CASSLGREDPGETQYF.

V usage is TRBV19 and J usage is TRBJ1-1; D not certain. Germline-derived CDR1 and CDR2 are LNHDA and SQIVND (reference sequence). V was pared by 7 bases and J by 3 bases, with 6 bases between. This CDR3 region has 11 residues. In DNA, the CDR3 is TGTGCCAGTAAGGAAGACACTGAAGCTTTCTTT. Residues: CASKEDTEAFF.

This clonotype was found a few times. The CDR3 loop is CASSTTGTSQETQYF. DNA for the CDR3: TGTGCCAGCAGCACGACCGGGACATCGCAAGAGACCCAGTACTTC. The genes are TRBV7-6 and TRBJ2-5, with a tentative D call TRBD1 (6 bases). Per germline, CDR1 SGHVS and CDR2 FNYEAQ. Trimming cost V 5 bases and J 2 bases, with 15 bases left between them. The CDR3 has 15 amino acids.

V is TRBV4-1 and J is TRBJ1-1; D unclear. Germline V gene sequence: CDR1 MGHRA, CDR2 YSYEKL. The V gene lost 1 base and the J gene lost 8 bases, with 8 bases spanning the gap. This CDR3 has 12 residues. CDR3 coding DNA: TGCGCCAGCAGCCAAGTATGGGGAGAAGCTTTCTTT. Its translation is CASSQVWGEAFF.

In its sample, this clonotype was seen many times. V gene TRBV7-2 combines with J gene TRBJ2-2, with 12 bases fitting TRBD2. V lost 5 bases and J lost 3; bases outside the gene matches: 4. Germline V CDR1 and CDR2: SGHTA, FQGNSA. The CDR3 loop spans 16 amino acids. The CDR3 is CASSPPSGRDTGELFF. The DNA of the CDR3 is TGTGCCAGCAGCCCCCCTAGCGGGAGGGACACCGGGGAGCTGTTTTTT.